What follows are 2 T cell receptor beta chains derived from one specimen sequenced in a study of blood T cell repertoires in COVID-19. The method was immunoSEQ multiplex PCR; TCRdb's version includes in-frame clones alone and lacks a portion of them. The sample holds roughly 220,000 clones, more than 75% seen once. Input material: peripheral blood. Source of these receptors: a man in his 60s with acute or convalescent COVID-19.

The V call is TRBV3-1 (or the pseudogene TRBV3-2), the J call TRBJ2-3; 11 bases line up with TRBD2. The CDR3 is 16 amino acids. The junction had 9 bases not matched to a gene; V was cut back by 1 base and J by 9 bases. Per germline, CDR1 LGHDT and CDR2 YNNKEL (reference sequence). In nucleotides, the CDR3 is TGTGCCAGCAGCCAAGGGCTAGCGGGGGGCGCGAGGACGCAGTATTTT. Translated: CASSQGLAGGARTQYF.

The V call is TRBV19, the J call TRBJ2-1; D is possibly TRBD2 (5 bases). Between the trimmed V and J ends, which lost 3 bases and 4 bases, there was a span of 13 bases. Germline CDR1 reads LNHDA; CDR2 reads SQIVND (reference sequence). The CDR3 runs 15 residues. CDR3 in DNA: TGTGCCAGTAGTATCGGGTCGGGGTTTTACAATGAGCAGTTCTTC. Its translation: CASSIGSGFYNEQFF.